This T cell receptor beta chain was recovered during a study of CD8 T cells in ankylosing spondylitis. Study findings and constraints: Within matched ankylosing spondylitis synovial fluid, disease-linked clones were reportedly significantly enriched. Past research had described some motif variants in reactive arthritis synovial fluid and blood.

Trimming removed 0 bases at V and 11 bases at J, with 11 bases between. Germline V CDR1 and CDR2: MNHNS, SASEGT. The CDR3 runs 13 residues. Of note for this clonotype: Its antigen is currently unknown.

Library preparation for TCR beta used quantitative 5'-RACE with molecular barcodes. One entry per CDR3 protein results from TCRdb running MiXCR on the 5' RACE reads. The table records around 130,000 distinct CDR3 sequences, around 8.5% of them present only once. The sample consisted of blood, either unsorted or a sorted T cell fraction (not recorded which). The receptor's source is a male donor with ankylosing spondylitis or in good health (not recorded which). The chain is built from TRBV6-1 and TRBJ2-1; D remains unclear. CDR3 amino acids: CASSEAGLGKQFF. Written as DNA, the CDR3 is TGTGCCAGCAGTGAAGCAGGCTTGGGGAAGCAGTTCTTC.